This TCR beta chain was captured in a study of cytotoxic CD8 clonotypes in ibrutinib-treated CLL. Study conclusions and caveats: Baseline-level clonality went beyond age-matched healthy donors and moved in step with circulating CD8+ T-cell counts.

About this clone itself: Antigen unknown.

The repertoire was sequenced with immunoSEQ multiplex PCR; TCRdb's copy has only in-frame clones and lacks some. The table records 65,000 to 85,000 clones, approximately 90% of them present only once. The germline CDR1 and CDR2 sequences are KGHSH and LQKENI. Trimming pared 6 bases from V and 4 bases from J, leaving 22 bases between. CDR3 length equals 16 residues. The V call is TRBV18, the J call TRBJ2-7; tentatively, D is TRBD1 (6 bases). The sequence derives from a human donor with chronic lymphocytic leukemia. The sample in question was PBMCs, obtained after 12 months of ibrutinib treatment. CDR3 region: CASSPVGHQPEYEQYF. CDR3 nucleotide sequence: TGTGCCAGCTCCCCTGTGGGACACCAGCCGGAATACGAGCAGTACTTC.